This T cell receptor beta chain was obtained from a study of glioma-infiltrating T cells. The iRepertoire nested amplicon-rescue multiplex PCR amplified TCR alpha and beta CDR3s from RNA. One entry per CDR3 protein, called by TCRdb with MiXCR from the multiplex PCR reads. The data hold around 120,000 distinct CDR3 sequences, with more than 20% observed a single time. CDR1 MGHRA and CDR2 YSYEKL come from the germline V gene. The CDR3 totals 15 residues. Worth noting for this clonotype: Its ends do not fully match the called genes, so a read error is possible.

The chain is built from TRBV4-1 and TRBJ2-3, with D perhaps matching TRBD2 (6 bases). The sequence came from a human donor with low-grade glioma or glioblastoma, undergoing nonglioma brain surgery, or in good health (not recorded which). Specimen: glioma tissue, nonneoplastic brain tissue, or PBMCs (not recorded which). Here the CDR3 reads CASSQQGLSTDTQYF. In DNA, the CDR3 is TGCGCCAGCAGCCAACAGGGACTTAGCACAGATACACAGTATTTT.